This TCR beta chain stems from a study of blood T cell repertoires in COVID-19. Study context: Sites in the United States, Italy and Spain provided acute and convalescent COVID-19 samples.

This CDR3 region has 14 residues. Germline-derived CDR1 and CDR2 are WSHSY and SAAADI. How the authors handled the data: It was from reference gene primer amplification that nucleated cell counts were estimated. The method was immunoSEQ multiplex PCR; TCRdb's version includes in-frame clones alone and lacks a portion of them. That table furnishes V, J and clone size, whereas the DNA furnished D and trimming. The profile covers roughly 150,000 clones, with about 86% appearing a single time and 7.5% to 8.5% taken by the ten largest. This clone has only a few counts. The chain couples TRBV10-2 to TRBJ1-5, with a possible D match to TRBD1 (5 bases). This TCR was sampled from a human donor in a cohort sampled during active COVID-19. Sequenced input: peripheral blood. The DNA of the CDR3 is TGCGCGGGGGGAGGCTCGCTAGAGGGCCAGCCCCAGCATTTT. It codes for CAGGGSLEGQPQHF.